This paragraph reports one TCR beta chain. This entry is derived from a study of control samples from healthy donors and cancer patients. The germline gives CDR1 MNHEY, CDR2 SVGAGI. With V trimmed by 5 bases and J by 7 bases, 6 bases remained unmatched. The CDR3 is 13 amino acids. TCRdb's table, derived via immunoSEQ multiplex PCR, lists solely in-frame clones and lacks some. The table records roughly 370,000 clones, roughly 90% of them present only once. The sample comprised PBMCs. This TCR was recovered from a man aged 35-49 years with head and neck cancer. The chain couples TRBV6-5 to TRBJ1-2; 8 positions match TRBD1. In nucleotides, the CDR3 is TGTGCCAGCAGTAAGACAGGGGCCACTGGCTACACCTTC. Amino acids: CASSKTGATGYTF.